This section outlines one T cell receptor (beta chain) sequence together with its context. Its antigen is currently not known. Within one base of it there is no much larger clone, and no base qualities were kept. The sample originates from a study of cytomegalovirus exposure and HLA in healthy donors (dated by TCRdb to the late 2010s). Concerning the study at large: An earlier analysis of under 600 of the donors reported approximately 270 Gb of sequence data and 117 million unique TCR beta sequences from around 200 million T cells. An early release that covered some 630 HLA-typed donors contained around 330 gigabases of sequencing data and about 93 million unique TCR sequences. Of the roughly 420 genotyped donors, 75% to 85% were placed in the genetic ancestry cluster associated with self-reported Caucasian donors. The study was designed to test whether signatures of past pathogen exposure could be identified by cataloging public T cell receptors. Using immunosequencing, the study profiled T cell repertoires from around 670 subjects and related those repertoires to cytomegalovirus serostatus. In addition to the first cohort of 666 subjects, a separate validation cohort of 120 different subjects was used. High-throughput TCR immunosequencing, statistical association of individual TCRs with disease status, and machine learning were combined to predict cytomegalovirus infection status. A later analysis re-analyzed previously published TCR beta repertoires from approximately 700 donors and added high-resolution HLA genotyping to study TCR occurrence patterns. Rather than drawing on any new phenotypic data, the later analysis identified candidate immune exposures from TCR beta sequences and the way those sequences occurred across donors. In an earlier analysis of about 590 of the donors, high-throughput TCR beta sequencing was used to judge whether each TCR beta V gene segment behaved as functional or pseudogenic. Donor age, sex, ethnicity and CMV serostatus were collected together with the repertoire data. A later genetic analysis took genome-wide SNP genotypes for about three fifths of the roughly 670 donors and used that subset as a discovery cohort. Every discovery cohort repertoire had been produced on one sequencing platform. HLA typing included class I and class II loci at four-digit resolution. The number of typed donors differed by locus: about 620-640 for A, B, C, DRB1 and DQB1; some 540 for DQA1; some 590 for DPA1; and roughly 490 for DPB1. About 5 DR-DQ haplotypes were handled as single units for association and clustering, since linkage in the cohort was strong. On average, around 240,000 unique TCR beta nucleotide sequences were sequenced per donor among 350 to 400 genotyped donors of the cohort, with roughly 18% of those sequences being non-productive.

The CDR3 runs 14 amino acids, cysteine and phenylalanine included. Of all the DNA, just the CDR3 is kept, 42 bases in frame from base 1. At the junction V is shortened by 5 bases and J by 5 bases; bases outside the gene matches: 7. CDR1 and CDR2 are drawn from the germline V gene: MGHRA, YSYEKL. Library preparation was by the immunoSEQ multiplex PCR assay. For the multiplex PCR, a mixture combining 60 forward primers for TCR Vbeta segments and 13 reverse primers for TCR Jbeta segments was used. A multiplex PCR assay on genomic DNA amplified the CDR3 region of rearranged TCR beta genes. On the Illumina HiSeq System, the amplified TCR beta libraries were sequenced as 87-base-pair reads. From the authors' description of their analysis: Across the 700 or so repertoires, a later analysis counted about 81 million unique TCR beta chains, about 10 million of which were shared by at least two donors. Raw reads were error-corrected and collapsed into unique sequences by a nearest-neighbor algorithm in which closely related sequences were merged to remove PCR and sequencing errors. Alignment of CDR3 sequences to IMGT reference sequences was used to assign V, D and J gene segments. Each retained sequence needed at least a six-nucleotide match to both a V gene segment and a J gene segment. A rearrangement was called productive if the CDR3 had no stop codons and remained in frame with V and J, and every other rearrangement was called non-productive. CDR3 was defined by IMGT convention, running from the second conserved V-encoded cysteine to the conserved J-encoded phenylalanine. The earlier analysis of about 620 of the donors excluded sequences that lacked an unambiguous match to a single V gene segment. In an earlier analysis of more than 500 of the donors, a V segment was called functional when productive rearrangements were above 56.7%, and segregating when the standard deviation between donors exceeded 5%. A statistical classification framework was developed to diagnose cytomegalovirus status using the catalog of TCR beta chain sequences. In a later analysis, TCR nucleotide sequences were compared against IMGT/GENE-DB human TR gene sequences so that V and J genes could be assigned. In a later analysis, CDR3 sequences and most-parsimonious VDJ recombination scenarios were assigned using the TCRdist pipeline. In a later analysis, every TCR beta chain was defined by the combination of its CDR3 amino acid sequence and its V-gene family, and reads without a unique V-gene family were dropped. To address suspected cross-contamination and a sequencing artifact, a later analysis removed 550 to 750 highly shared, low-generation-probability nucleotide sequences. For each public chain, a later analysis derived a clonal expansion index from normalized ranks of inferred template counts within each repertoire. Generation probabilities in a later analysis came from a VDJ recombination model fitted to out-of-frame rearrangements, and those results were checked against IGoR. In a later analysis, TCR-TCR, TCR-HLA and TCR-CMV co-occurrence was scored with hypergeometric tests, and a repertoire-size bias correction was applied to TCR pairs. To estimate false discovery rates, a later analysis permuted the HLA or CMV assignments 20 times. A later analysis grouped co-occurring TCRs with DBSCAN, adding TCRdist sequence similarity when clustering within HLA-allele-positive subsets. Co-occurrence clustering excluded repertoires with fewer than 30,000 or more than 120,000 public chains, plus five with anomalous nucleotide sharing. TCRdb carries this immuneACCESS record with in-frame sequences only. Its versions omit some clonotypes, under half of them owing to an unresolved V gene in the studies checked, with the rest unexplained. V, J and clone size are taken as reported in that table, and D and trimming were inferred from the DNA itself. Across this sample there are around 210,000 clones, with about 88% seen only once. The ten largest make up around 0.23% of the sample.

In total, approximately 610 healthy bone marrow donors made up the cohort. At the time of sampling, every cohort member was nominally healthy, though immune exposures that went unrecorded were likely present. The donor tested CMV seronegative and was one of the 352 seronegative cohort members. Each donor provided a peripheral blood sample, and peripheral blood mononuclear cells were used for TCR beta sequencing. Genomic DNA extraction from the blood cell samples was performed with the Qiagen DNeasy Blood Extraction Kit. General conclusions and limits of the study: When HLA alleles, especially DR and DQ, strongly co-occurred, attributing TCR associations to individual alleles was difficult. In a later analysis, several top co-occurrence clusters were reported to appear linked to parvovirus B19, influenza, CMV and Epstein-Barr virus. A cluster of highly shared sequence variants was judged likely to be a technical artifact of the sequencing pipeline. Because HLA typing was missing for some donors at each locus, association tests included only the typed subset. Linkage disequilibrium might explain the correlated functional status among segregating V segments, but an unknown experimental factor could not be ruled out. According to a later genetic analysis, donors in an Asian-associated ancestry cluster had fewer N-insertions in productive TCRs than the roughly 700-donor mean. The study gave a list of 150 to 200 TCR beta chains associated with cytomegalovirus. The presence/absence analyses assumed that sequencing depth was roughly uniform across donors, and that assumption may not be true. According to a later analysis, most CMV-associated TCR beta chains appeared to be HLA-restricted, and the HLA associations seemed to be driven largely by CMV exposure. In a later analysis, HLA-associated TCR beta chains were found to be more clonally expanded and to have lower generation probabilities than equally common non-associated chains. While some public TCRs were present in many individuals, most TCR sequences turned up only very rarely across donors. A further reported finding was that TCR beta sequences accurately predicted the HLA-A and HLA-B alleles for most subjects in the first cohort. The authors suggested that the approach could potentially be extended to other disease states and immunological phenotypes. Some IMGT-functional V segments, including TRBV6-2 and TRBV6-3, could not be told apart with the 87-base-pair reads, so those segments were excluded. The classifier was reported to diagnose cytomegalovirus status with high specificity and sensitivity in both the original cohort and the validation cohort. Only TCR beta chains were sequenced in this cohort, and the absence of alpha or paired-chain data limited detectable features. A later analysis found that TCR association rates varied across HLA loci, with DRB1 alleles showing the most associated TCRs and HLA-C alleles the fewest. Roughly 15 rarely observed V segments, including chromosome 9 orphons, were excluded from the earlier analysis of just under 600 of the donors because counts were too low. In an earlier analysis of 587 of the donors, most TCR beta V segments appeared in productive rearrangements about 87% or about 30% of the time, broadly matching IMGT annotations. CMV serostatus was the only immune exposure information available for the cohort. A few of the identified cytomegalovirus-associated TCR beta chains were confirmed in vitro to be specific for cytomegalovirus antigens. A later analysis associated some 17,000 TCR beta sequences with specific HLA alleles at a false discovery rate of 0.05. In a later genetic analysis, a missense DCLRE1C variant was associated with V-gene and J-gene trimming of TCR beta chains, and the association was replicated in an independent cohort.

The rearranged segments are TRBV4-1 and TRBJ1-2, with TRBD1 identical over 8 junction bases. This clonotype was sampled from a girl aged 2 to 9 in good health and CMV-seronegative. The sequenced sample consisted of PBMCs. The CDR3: CASSYRQGKYGYTF. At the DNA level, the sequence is TGCGCCAGCAGCTACCGACAGGGGAAATATGGCTACACCTTC.